Each of the 4 T cell receptor beta chains below was sequenced from the same sample in a study of blood T cell repertoires in COVID-19. This table comes from immunoSEQ multiplex PCR, and its TCRdb copy is limited to in-frame clones, with some not included. The sample records 300,000 or so clones, about 89% being singletons. The sample consisted of peripheral blood. These receptors came from a woman under 40 with COVID-19, enrolled during active disease.

The sample holds a few counts of this clone. The V and J genes are TRBV30 and TRBJ2-7, with 13 bases that match TRBD2. Per the germline V gene, CDR1 is GTSNPN and CDR2 is SVGIG (reference sequence). Trimming at V came to 0 bases and at J to 6 bases, leaving 5 bases not matched to a gene. The CDR3 loop spans 15 amino acids. This chain's CDR3 is CAWSVRLAGGREQYF. The DNA of the CDR3 is TGTGCCTGGAGTGTACGACTAGCGGGAGGACGCGAGCAGTACTTC.

The chain recombines TRBV23-1 with TRBJ1-3, with 10 bases aligning to TRBD1. TRBV23-1 is designated an ORF whose function remains uncertain. Unmatched junction bases numbered 5, after V lost 7 bases and J lost 5 bases. The CDR3 totals 14 residues. CDR3 region: CASTTDRGRNTIYF. The CDR3 DNA sequence: TGCGCCAGCACTACGGACAGGGGGAGAAACACCATATATTTT.

The chain couples TRBV7-9 to TRBJ1-5, with 7 positions matching TRBD1. This CDR3 has 14 amino acids. V trimming: 5 bases; J trimming: 4 bases; junction bases outside the gene matches: 5. Germline V gene sequence: CDR1 SEHNR, CDR2 FQNEAQ (reference sequence). The CDR3 loop reads CASSRDSNNQPQHF. As DNA, the CDR3 is TGTGCCAGCAGCCGGGACAGTAATAATCAGCCCCAGCATTTT.

This clone was counted a single time. The chain combines TRBV7-8 with TRBJ2-3; 9 bases fit TRBD2. The CDR3 has 15 residues. Germline V gene lookup returns CDR1 SGHVS and CDR2 FQNEAQ. The V segment lost 5 bases and the J segment 4 bases; nucleotides outside the gene matches: 7. Here the CDR3 DNA reads TGTGCCAGCAGCATACTTAGCGGGAGTGCAGATACGCAGTATTTT. Amino acid sequence: CASSILSGSADTQYF. Using reference TRBV7-8 and TRBJ2-3 for the parts outside the CDR3, the full variable domain is GAGVSQSPRYKVAKRGQDVALRCDPISGHVSLFWYQQALGQGPEFLTYFQNEAQLDKSGLPSDRFFAERPEGSVSTLKIQRTQQEDSAVYLCASSILSGSADTQYFGPGTRLTVL.